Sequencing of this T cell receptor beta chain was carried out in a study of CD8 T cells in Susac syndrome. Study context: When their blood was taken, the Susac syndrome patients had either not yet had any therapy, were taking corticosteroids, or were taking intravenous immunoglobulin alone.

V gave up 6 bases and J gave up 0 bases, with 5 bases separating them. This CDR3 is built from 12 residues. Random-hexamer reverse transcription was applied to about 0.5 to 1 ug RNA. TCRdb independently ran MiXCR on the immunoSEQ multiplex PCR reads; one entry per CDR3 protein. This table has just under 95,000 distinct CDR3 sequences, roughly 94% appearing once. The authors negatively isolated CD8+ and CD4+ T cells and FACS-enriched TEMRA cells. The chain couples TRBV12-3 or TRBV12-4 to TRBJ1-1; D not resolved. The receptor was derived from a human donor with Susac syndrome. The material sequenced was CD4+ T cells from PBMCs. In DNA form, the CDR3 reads TGTGCCAGCAGAGAGATGAACACTGAAGCTTTCTTT. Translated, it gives CASREMNTEAFF.